Following are 20 T cell receptor beta chains from one sample sequenced in a study of T-cell reconstitution after alpha-beta-depleted transplantation in children. Unique molecular identifiers were incorporated into the prepared TCRbeta library. TCRdb reprocessed the PCR reads via MiXCR and lists one record per CDR3 protein. The table shows around 130,000 distinct CDR3 sequences, with about a tenth occurring only once. Source: PBMCs, mostly from graft donor cells, taken 180 days after TCRalphabeta/CD19-depleted stem cell transplant. The origin of the receptors is a girl under three years old who had a stem cell transplant for combined immunodeficiency, so the T cells may come from the graft donor.

This clonotype was observed a handful of times. The rearrangement links TRBV29-1 to TRBJ1-1; the D gene is possibly TRBD1 (5 bases). Per the germline V gene, CDR1 is SQVTM and CDR2 is ANQGSEA. CDR3 size: 13 residues. V dropped 4 bases and J dropped 5 bases, with 14 bases sitting between them. CDR3 sequence (DNA): TGCAGCGTTGTTACGGTGGGGGGAACTGAAGCTTTCTTT. It encodes CSVVTVGGTEAFF.

This clonotype came up a few times. The V and J genes are TRBV12-3 or TRBV12-4 and TRBJ1-5, with 8 bases matching TRBD1. This CDR3 contains 15 residues. V lost 5 bases and J lost 1; bases outside the gene matches: 4. The CDR3 coding sequence is TGTGCCAGCAGTAGACAGGGGTTGAGCAATCAGCCCCAGCATTTT. Amino acid sequence: CASSRQGLSNQPQHF.

This clonotype turned up a few times. The V and J genes are TRBV20-1 and TRBJ1-3; D unresolved. V gave up 3 bases and J gave up 0 bases, with 9 bases separating them. This CDR3 has 14 amino acids. Per the germline V gene, CDR1 is DFQATT and CDR2 is SNEGSKA (reference sequence). The CDR3 DNA sequence: TGCAGTGCTAGCCGGCGGTACTCTGGAAACACCATATATTTT. Translating gives CSASRRYSGNTIYF.

This clonotype has a count of ten or more. J is TRBJ2-3 and V is TRBV20-1; D remains unclear. The germline V gene encodes CDR1 DFQATT and CDR2 SNEGSKA (reference sequence). The CDR3 is 14 residues long. Between the trimmed V and J ends, which lost 3 bases and 2 bases, there was a span of 12 bases. The CDR3 loop is CSASKVGTTDTQYF. CDR3 in DNA: TGCAGTGCTAGTAAAGTTGGAACCACAGATACGCAGTATTTT.

This clonotype has a handful of counts. The rearrangement uses TRBV3-1 and TRBJ2-1; D might be TRBD1 (6 bases). Trimming took 3 bases from V and 4 from J, leaving 13 bases between them. The CDR3 is 15 residues long. Germline CDR1 LGHDT, CDR2 YNNKEL (reference sequence). The CDR3 sequence is CASSQDSASYNEQFF. The DNA of the CDR3 is TGTGCCAGCAGCCAGGACAGTGCCTCTTACAATGAGCAGTTCTTC.

The chain carries TRBV11-2 and TRBJ2-7; perhaps TRBD2 as D (6 bases). Germline V gives CDR1 SGHAT, CDR2 FQNNGV. CDR3 length equals 16 residues. V was clipped by 5 bases and J by 4 bases, with 21 bases between them. The CDR3 here is CASSNIMGGAPYEQYF. The CDR3 coding sequence is TGTGCCAGCAGCAACATCATGGGGGGAGCCCCTTACGAGCAGTACTTC.

In its sample, this clonotype was seen a few times. V gene TRBV13 combines with J gene TRBJ2-3; 7 bases line up with TRBD2. Germline-derived CDR1 and CDR2 are PRHDT and FYEKMQ (reference sequence). This CDR3 spans 17 amino acids. Trimming removed 7 bases from V and 0 bases from J; junction bases left unmatched: 13. CDR3 amino acids: CASKVWGGSSSTDTQYF. The CDR3 region has the DNA TGTGCCAGCAAGGTGTGGGGGGGGTCGTCTAGCACAGATACGCAGTATTTT.

The chain links TRBV28 to TRBJ2-7; either TRBD1 or TRBD2 may supply D (7 bases each). Looked up from germline, CDR1 is MDHEN and CDR2 is SYDVKM. Trimming took off 6 bases at V and 3 bases at J, with 21 bases between the two ends. This CDR3 has 16 amino acids. In DNA form, the CDR3 reads TGTGCCAGCAGCCAGGGGGGGAAGGCTTTCCACTACGAGCAGTACTTC. Protein sequence: CASSQGGKAFHYEQYF.

This clonotype was detected a few times. J is TRBJ2-1 and V is TRBV12-3 or TRBV12-4; 9 nucleotides agree with TRBD1. The length of the CDR3 is 16 residues. Trimming removed 6 bases from V and 4 bases from J; junction bases left unmatched: 10. The CDR3 sequence is CASRKWGQGGYNEQFF. Here the CDR3 DNA reads TGTGCCAGCAGAAAATGGGGACAGGGTGGGTACAATGAGCAGTTCTTC.

The chain employs TRBV29-1 and TRBJ2-7; D is ambiguous. V was trimmed by 4 bases and J by 1 base, leaving 8 bases between them. There are 12 residues in the CDR3. Germline assignment: CDR1 SQVTM and CDR2 ANQGSEA. The CDR3 loop reads CSVGPDSYEQYF. The CDR3 coding sequence is TGCAGCGTTGGTCCAGATTCCTACGAGCAGTACTTC.

This clonotype was recorded many times. The CDR3 loop is CATQDREANTGELFF. CDR3 in DNA: TGTGCCACTCAGGACAGGGAGGCGAACACCGGGGAGCTGTTTTTT. The chain joins TRBV24-1 to TRBJ2-2, with TRBD1 identical over 8 bases. This CDR3 region has 15 residues. Germline CDR1 KGHDR, CDR2 SFDVKD. The V segment lost 10 bases and the J segment 0 bases; nucleotides outside the gene matches: 6.

This clonotype appeared many times. The rearrangement links TRBV20-1 to TRBJ2-1, with D perhaps given as TRBD1 or TRBD2 (5 bases each). Trimming shortened V by 3 bases and J by 6 bases, and 18 bases separated the two germline ends. Germline assignment: CDR1 DFQATT and CDR2 SNEGSKA (reference sequence). This CDR3 comprises 15 residues. The CDR3 sequence is CSASLPGRRGNEQFF. The CDR3 DNA reads TGCAGTGCTAGCCTACCGGGACGCCGAGGCAATGAGCAGTTCTTC.

There are a few counts of this clonotype. The chain has TRBV2 and TRBJ2-1, with a possible D match to TRBD1 (6 bases). V shed 8 bases and J shed 4 bases, with 21 bases lying between them. The CDR3 runs 16 residues. CDR1 and CDR2 (germline): SNHLY, FYNNEI. The CDR3 nucleotides read TGTGCCAGCGGAGTAGTATGGACAGCGATGTACAATGAGCAGTTCTTC. It is translated as CASGVVWTAMYNEQFF.

The sample holds many counts of this clonotype. The gene calls are TRBV11-1 and TRBJ2-3, with D hard to call. CDR1 SGHAT and CDR2 FQDESV come from the germline V gene (reference sequence). V was pared by 5 bases and J by 0 bases, with 12 bases between. CDR3 length equals 15 residues. The CDR3 spells CASSRRRSSTDTQYF. The DNA of the CDR3 is TGTGCCAGCAGCCGTAGACGGTCTAGCACAGATACGCAGTATTTT. The complete variable domain, with remaining parts taken from reference TRBV11-1 and TRBJ2-3, reads EAEVAQSPRYKITEKSQAVAFWCDPISGHATLYWYRQILGQGPELLVQFQDESVVDDSQLPKDRFSAERLKGVDSTLKIQPAELGDSAMYLCASSRRRSSTDTQYFGPGTRLTVL.

This clonotype appeared many times. The V gene is TRBV11-2, the J gene TRBJ2-3; D remains unclear. The CDR3 runs 17 residues. Germline V lookup: CDR1 SGHAT, CDR2 FQNNGV. V lost 0 bases, J lost 3 bases, and 16 bases lay in between. The CDR3 loop reads CASSLEARSLTTDTQYF. The CDR3 DNA reads TGTGCCAGCAGCTTAGAGGCCAGAAGCCTCACGACAGATACGCAGTATTTT.

V is TRBV7-2 and J is TRBJ2-3, with 9 bases identical to TRBD2. The CDR3 extends over 14 amino acids. Germline V gene sequence: CDR1 SGHTA, CDR2 FQGNSA. V lost 5 bases, J lost 2 bases, and 2 bases stayed unmatched. The CDR3 here is CASSTSGYTDTQYF. The CDR3 bases are TGTGCCAGCAGCACTAGCGGGTACACAGATACGCAGTATTTT.

This clonotype has only a few counts. The chain joins TRBV6-2 or TRBV6-3 to TRBJ2-1; D perhaps matches TRBD2 (6 bases). V was clipped by 5 bases and J by 2 bases, with 16 bases between them. Germline CDR1 is MNHEY and CDR2 is SVGEGT. CDR3 length: 16 amino acids. CDR3 coding DNA: TGTGCCAGCAGTCGGACCCGACTAGTACCCTACAATGAGCAGTTCTTC. This gives the protein CASSRTRLVPYNEQFF.

J is TRBJ2-7 and V is TRBV10-3, with D possibly TRBD1 on 6 matching bases. There are 14 residues in the CDR3. V was clipped by 4 bases and J by 5 bases, with 15 bases between them. Germline CDR1 and CDR2: ENHRY and SYGVKD. As DNA, the CDR3 is TGTGCCATCAGTGCATTTACAGGGTCCGACGAGCAGTACTTC. Its translation: CAISAFTGSDEQYF.

This clonotype showed up just a few times. J is TRBJ1-2 and V is TRBV7-2; maybe TRBD1 (6 bases). The CDR3 totals 16 residues. Germline-derived CDR1 and CDR2 are SGHTA and FQGNSA. The V end was cut by 3 bases, the J end by 0 bases, with 14 bases between. The CDR3 region has the DNA TGTGCCAGCAGCTTCGGCACGGGGGCGCCTAACTATGGCTACACCTTC. It translates to CASSFGTGAPNYGYTF.

CDR3 amino acids: CASIRGNSNQPQHF. Here the CDR3 DNA reads TGTGCCAGTATTCGGGGCAATAGCAATCAGCCCCAGCATTTT. The chain links TRBV19 to TRBJ1-5; the D gene is possibly TRBD1 (5 bases). The CDR3 sequence is 14 residues long. Germline V CDR1 and CDR2: LNHDA, SQIVND (reference sequence). V dropped 7 bases and J dropped 0 bases, with 10 bases sitting between them. Full variable domain (missing parts from reference TRBV19 and TRBJ1-5): DGGITQSPKYLFRKEGQNVTLSCEQNLNHDAMYWYRQDPGQGLRLIYYSQIVNDFQKGDIAEGYSVSREKKESFPLTVTSAQKNPTAFYLCASIRGNSNQPQHFGDGTRLSIL.